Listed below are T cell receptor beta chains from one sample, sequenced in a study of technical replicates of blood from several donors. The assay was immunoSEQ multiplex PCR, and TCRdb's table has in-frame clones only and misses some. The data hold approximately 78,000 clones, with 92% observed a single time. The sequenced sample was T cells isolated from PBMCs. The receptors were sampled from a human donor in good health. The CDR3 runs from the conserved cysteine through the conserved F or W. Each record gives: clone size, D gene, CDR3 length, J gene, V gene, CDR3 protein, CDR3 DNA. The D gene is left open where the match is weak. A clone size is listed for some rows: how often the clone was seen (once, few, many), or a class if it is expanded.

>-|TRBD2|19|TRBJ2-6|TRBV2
CASSESGLAPSSGANVLTF
TGTGCCAGCAGTGAATCAGGACTAGCTCCCTCCTCTGGGGCCAACGTCCTGACTTTC
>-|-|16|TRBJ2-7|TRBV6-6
CASSPGMGPDSYEQYF
TGTGCCAGCAGTCCAGGGATGGGGCCGGACTCCTACGAGCAGTACTTC
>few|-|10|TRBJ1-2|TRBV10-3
CATGVGGYTF
TGTGCCACAGGGGTCGGTGGCTACACCTTC
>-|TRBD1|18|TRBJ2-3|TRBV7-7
CASIILAPPDRDWDTQYF
TGTGCTAGTATTATCCTAGCCCCCCCGGACAGGGACTGGGATACGCAGTATTTT
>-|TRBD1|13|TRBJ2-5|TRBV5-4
CASSPGQQETQYF
TGTGCCAGCAGCCCGGGACAGCAAGAGACCCAGTACTTC
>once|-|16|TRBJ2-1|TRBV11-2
CASSLVPTSSYNEQFF
TGTGCCAGCAGCTTAGTTCCCACCAGCTCCTACAATGAGCAGTTCTTC
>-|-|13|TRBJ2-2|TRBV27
CASNFRGTGELFF
TGTGCCAGCAATTTCCGGGGGACCGGGGAGCTGTTTTTT
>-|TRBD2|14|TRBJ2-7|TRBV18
CASADLGGRYEQYF
TGTGCCAGCGCAGACCTTGGCGGGAGGTACGAGCAGTACTTC
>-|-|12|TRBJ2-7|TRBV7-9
CASSLGLNEQYF
TGTGCCAGCAGCCTGGGACTTAACGAGCAGTACTTC
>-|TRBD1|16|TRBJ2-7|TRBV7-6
CASSTHRGREFGEQYF
TGTGCCAGCAGCACACACAGGGGGCGCGAATTCGGCGAGCAGTACTTC
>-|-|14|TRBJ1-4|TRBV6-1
CATTPGLANEKLFF
TGTGCCACCACGCCGGGACTTGCGAATGAAAAACTGTTTTTT
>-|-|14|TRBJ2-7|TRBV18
CASSPMAGRVEQYF
TGTGCCAGCTCACCAATGGCCGGCAGGGTAGAGCAGTACTTC
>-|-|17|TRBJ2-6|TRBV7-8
CASSLGPRAAGANVLTF
TGTGCCAGCAGCTTAGGCCCACGCGCGGCTGGGGCCAACGTCCTGACTTTC
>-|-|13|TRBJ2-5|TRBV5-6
CASSLDIPETQYF
TGTGCCAGCAGCTTGGACATACCAGAGACCCAGTACTTC
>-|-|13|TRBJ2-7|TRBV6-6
CASILDTTYEQYF
TGTGCCAGCATCCTGGACACCACCTACGAGCAGTACTTC
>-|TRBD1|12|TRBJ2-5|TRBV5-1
CASGTVQESQYF
TGCGCCAGCGGGACAGTTCAAGAGTCCCAGTACTTC
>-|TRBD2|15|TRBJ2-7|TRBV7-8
CASSSGLAVSYEQYF
TGTGCCAGCAGCTCCGGACTAGCGGTATCCTACGAGCAGTACTTC
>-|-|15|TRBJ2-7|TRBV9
CASSVGGGSTYEQYF
TGTGCCAGCAGCGTAGGAGGCGGATCTACCTACGAGCAGTACTTC
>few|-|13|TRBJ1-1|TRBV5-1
CASSLGGLSEAFF
TGCGCCAGCAGCTTGGGGGGGCTTTCTGAAGCTTTCTTT
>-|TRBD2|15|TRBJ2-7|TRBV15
CATSRGLADDYEQYF
TGTGCCACCAGCAGAGGTCTAGCGGACGACTACGAGCAGTACTTC
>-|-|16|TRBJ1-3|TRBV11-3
CASSSVGRGSGNTIYF
TGTGCCAGCAGCTCCGTTGGCAGGGGATCTGGAAACACCATATATTTT
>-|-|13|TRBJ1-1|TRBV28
CASTFTLNTEAFF
TGTGCCAGCACCTTTACATTGAACACTGAAGCTTTCTTT
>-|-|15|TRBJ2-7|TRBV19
CASSIGGDPFYEQYF
TGTGCCAGTAGTATAGGCGGGGACCCCTTCTACGAGCAGTACTTC
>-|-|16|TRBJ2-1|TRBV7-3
CASSPYLRGADNEQFF
TGTGCCAGCAGCCCCTATCTTCGGGGGGCTGACAATGAGCAGTTCTTC
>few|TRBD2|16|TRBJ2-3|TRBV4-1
CASSPRLAGVRDTQYF
TGCGCCAGCAGCCCTAGACTAGCGGGAGTTAGGGATACGCAGTATTTT
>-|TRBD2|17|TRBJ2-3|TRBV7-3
CASSLTTSGRVTDTQYF
TGTGCCAGCAGCTTAACGACTAGCGGGAGGGTCACAGATACGCAGTATTTT
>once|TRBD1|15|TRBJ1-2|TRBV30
CAWSRTGPLNYGYTF
TGTGCCTGGAGTAGGACAGGTCCTTTAAACTATGGCTACACCTTC
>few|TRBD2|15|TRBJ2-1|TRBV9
CASSFSGSSYNEQFF
TGTGCCAGCAGCTTTAGCGGGAGCTCCTACAATGAGCAGTTCTTC
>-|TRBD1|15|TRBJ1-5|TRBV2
CASRPGQGANQPQHF
TGTGCCAGCAGGCCGGGACAGGGGGCGAATCAGCCCCAGCATTTT
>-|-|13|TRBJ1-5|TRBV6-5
CASRETGNQPQHF
TGTGCCAGCAGAGAGACAGGCAATCAGCCCCAGCATTTT
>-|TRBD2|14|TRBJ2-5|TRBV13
CASSLGSGGETQYF
TGTGCCAGCAGCTTAGGCTCGGGAGGTGAGACCCAGTACTTC
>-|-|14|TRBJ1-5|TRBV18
CASSGTPINQPQHF
TGTGCCAGCTCGGGGACACCGATCAATCAGCCCCAGCATTTT
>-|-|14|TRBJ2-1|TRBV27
CASSLSISFNEQFF
TGTGCCAGCAGTTTATCGATTAGCTTTAATGAGCAGTTCTTC
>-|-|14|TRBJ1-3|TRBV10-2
CASSESTAGNTIYF
TGCGCCAGCAGTGAGTCGACAGCTGGAAACACCATATATTTT
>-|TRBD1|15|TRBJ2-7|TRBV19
CASRWDREGSYEQYF
TGTGCCAGTAGATGGGACAGGGAGGGGTCCTACGAGCAGTACTTC
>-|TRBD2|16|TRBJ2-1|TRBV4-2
CASSQESSGSYNEQFF
TGTGCCAGCAGCCAAGAGAGTAGCGGGAGCTACAATGAGCAGTTCTTC
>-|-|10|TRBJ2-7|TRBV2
CASYSYEQYF
TGTGCCAGCTATAGCTACGAGCAGTACTTC
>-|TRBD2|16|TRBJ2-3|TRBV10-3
CAISTGTSGPTDTQYF
TGTGCCATCAGCACCGGGACTAGCGGTCCCACAGATACGCAGTATTTT
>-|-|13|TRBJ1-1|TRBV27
CASSLWIGAEAFF
TGTGCCAGCAGTTTATGGATAGGGGCTGAAGCTTTCTTT
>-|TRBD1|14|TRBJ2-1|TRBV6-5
CASGPGQENNEQFF
TGTGCCAGTGGGCCGGGACAGGAAAACAATGAGCAGTTCTTC
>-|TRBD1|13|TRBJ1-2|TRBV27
CASSLGQDVGYTF
TGTGCCAGCAGTTTAGGACAGGACGTAGGCTACACCTTC
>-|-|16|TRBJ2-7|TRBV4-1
CASSLQNLAGSYEQYF
TGCGCCAGCAGCCTCCAGAACCTGGCAGGCTCCTACGAGCAGTACTTC
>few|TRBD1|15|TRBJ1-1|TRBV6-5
CASSGGQGTRTEAFF
TGTGCCAGCAGTGGGGGACAGGGAACGAGGACTGAAGCTTTCTTT
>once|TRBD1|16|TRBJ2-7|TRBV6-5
CASSYDLPQGAYEQYF
TGTGCCAGCAGTTACGACCTCCCTCAGGGGGCCTACGAGCAGTACTTC
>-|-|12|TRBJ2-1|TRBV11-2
CASSSTVNEQFF
TGTGCCAGCAGCTCGACAGTGAATGAGCAGTTCTTC
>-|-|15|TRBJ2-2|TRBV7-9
CASSLALEATGELFF
TGTGCCAGCAGCTTAGCGTTAGAAGCGACCGGGGAGCTGTTTTTT
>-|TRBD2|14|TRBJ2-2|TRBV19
CASSWTSGTGELFF
TGTGCCAGTAGCTGGACTAGCGGGACCGGGGAGCTGTTTTTT
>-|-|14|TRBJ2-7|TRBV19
CASSMQGGNYEQYF
TGTGCCAGTAGTATGCAGGGGGGTAATTACGAGCAGTACTTC
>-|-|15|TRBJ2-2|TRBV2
CASSEGFSYTGELFF
TGTGCCAGCAGTGAAGGTTTTTCTTACACCGGGGAGCTGTTTTTT
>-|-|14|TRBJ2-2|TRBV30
CAWTWGRSIGELFF
TGTGCCTGGACTTGGGGGAGGTCCATCGGGGAGCTGTTTTTT
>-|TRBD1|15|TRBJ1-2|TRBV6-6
CASSPGQGAHYGYTF
TGTGCCAGCAGTCCGGGACAGGGGGCTCACTATGGCTACACCTTC
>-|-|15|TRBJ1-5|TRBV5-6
CASSLGGDSNQPQHF
TGTGCCAGCAGCTTAGGTGGAGATAGCAATCAGCCCCAGCATTTT